The clone carrying this T cell receptor (beta chain) was counted between two and nine times. These data originate in a study of T cell repertoires in cytomegalovirus infection. The wider study: CMV infection together with matching HLA type was indicated by public TCR beta signatures.

CDR3 length: 14 residues. V was shortened by 4 bases and J by 3 bases, with 11 bases between the two germline ends. In germline, CDR1 is SGHNT, CDR2 YYREEE (reference sequence). TCRdb reprocessed the reads with MiXCR, giving one entry per CDR3 protein. The sample lists about 450,000 distinct CDR3 sequences, approximately 32% seen once, with approximately 15% in the top ten. This clonotype was sampled from a human donor in good health (CMV status not recorded). Some clones in this sample may be carry-over from other donors' samples. Sequenced input: PBMCs. The chain combines TRBV5-4 with TRBJ2-1, with D unresolved. CDR3 loop: CASSRLGFYNEQFF. CDR3 DNA: TGTGCCAGCAGCCGTTTAGGGTTCTACAATGAGCAGTTCTTC.